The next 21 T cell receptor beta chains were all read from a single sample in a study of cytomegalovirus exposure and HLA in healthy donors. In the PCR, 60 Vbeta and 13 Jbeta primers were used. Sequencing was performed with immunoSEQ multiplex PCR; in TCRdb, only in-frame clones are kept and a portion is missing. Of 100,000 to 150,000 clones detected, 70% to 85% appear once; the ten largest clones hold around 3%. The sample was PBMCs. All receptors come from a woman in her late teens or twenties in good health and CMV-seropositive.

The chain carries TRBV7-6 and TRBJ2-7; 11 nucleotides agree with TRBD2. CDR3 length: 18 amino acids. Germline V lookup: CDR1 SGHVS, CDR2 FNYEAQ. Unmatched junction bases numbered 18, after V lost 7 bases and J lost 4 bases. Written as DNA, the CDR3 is TGTGCCAGCACCGTAGGACCCACCGGGACTAGCGGAATTTACGAGCAGTACTTC. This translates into CASTVGPTGTSGIYEQYF. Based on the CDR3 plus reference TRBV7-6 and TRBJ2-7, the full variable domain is GAGVSQSPRYKVTKRGQDVALRCDPISGHVSLYWYRQALGQGPEFLTYFNYEAQQDKSGLPNDRFSAERPEGSISTLTIQRTEQRDSAMYRCASTVGPTGTSGIYEQYFGPGTRLTVT.

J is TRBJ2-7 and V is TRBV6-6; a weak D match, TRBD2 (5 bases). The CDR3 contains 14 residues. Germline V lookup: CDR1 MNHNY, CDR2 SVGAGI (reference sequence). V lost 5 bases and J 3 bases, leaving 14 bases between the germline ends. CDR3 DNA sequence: TGTGCCAGCAGTCGAAGCGGTGATTACTACGAGCAGTACTTC. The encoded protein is CASSRSGDYYEQYF.

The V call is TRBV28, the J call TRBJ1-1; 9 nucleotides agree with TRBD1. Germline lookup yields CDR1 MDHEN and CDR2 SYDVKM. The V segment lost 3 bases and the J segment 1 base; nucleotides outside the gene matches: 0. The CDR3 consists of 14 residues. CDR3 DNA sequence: TGTGCCAGCAGTTTGGACAGGGGGAACACTGAAGCTTTCTTT. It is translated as CASSLDRGNTEAFF.

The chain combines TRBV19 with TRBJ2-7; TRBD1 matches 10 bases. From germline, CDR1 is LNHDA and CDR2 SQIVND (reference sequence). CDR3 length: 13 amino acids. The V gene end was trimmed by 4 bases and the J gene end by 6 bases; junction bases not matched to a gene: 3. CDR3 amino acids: CASSRGQGPEQYF. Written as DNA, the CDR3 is TGTGCCAGTAGTAGGGGACAGGGGCCCGAGCAGTACTTC.

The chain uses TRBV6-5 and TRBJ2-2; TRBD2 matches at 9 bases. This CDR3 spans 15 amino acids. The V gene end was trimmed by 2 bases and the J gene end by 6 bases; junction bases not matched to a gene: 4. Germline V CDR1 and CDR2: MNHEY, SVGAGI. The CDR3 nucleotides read TGTGCCAGCAGTTACGTCCGCGGGGGGGCCGGGGAGCTGTTTTTT. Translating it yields CASSYVRGGAGELFF.

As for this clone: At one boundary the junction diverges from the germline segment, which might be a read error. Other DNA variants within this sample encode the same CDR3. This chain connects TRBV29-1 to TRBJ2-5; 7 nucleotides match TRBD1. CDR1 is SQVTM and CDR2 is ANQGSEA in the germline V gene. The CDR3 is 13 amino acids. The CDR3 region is CSVEDRSQETQYF. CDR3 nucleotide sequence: TGCAGCGTCGAGGACAGGTCCCAAGAGACTCAGTACTTC.

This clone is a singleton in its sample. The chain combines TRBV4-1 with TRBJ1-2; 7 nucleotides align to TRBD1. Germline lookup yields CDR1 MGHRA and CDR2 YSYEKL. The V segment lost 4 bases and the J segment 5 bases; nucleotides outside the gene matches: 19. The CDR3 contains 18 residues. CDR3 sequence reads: CASSLNHGTETIAYGYTF. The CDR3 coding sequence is TGCGCCAGCAGCCTGAACCACGGGACAGAAACGATAGCTTATGGCTACACCTTC.

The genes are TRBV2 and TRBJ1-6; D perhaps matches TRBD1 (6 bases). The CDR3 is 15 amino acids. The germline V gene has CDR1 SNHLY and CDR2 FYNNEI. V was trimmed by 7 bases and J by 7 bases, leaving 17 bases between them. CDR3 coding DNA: TGTGCCAGCACCAAGGGTGACAGGAGCAATTCACCCCTCCACTTT. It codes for CASTKGDRSNSPLHF.

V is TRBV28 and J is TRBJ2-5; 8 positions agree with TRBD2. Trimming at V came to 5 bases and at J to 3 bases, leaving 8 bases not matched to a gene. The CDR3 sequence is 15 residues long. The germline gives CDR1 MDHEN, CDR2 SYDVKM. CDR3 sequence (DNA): TGTGCCAGCAGTGCTCCCACAGCGGGGGAAGAGACCCAGTACTTC. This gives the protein CASSAPTAGEETQYF.

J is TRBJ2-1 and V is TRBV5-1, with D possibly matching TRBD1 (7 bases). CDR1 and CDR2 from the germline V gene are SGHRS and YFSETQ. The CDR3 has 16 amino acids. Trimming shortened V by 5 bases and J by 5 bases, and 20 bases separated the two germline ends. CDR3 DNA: TGCGCCAGCAGTCTCCGGCCCAGGGGGGACCACAATGAGCAGTTCTTC. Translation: CASSLRPRGDHNEQFF.

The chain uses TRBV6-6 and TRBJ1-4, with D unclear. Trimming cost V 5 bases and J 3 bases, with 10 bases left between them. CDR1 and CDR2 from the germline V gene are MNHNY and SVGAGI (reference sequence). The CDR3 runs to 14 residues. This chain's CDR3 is CASSHFGANEKLFF. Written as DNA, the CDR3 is TGTGCCAGCAGTCACTTCGGGGCTAATGAAAAACTGTTTTTT.

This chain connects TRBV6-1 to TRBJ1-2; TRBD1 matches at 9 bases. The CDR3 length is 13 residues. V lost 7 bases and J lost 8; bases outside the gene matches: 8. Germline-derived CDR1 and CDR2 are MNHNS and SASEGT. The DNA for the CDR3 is TGTGCCAGCATCAACGGACAGGGGCGAGGCTACACCTTC. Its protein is CASINGQGRGYTF.

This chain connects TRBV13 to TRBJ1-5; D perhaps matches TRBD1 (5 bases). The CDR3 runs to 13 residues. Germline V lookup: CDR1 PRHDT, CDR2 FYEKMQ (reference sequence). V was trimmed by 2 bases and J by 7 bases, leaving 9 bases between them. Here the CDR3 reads CASSLQGIQPQHF. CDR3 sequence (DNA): TGTGCCAGCAGCTTACAGGGTATACAGCCCCAGCATTTT.

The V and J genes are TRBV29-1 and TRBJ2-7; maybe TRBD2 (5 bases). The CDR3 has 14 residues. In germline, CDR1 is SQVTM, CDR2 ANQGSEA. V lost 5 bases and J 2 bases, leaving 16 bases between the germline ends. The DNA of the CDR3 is TGCAGCGTTTTAAGTGGGGAGAGGGCCTACGAGCAGTACTTC. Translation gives CSVLSGERAYEQYF.

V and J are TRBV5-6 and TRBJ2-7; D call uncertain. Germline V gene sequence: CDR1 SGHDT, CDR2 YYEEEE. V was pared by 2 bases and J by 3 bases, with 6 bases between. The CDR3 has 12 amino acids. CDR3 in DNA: TGTGCCAGCAGCTTTGAGCACTACGAGCAGTACTTC. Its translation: CASSFEHYEQYF.

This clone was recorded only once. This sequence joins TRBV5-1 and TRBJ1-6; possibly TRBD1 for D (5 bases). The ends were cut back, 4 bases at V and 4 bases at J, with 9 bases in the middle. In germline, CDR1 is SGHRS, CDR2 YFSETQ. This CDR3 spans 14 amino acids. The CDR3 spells CASSLDNYNSPLHF. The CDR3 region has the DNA TGCGCCAGCAGCCTGGACAATTATAATTCACCCCTCCACTTT.

CDR3 DNA: TGTGCCAGCAGCCCATCCTGGGAGAATGAAAAACTGTTTTTT. Residues: CASSPSWENEKLFF. The V and J genes are TRBV5-4 and TRBJ1-4; D remains ambiguous. The V end lost 4 bases, the J end lost 5 bases, and 12 bases lay between the germline ends. The CDR3 contains 14 residues. Germline assignment: CDR1 SGHNT and CDR2 YYREEE (reference sequence).

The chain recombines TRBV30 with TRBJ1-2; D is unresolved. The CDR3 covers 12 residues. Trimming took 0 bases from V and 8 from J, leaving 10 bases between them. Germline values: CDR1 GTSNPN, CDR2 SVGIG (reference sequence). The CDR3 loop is CAWSVTGVGYTF. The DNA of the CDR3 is TGTGCCTGGAGTGTGACCGGGGTCGGCTACACCTTC.

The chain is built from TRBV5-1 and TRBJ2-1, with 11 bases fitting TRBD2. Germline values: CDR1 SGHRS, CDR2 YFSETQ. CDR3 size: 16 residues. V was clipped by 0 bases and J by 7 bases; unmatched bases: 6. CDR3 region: CASSLGRTSGSNEQFF. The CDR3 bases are TGCGCCAGCAGCTTGGGGAGGACTAGCGGGTCTAATGAGCAGTTCTTC.

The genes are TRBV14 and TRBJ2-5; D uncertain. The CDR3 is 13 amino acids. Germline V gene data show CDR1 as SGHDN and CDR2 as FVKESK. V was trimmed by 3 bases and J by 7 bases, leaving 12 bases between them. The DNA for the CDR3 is TGTGCCAGCAGCCAGACGAGGATGGGGACCCAGTACTTC. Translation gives CASSQTRMGTQYF.

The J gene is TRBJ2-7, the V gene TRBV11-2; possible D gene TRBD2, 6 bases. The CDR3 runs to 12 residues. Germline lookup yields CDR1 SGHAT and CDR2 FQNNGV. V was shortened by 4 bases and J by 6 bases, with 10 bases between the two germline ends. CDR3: CASSSGVSEQYF. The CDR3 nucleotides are TGTGCCAGCAGCTCGGGGGTGAGCGAGCAGTACTTC.